The 14 T cell receptor beta chains below were found in one sample sequenced in a study of OX40 agonist ivuxolimab in advanced cancers. This table comes from immunoSEQ multiplex PCR, and its TCRdb copy is limited to in-frame clones, with some not included. The table lists roughly 70,000 clones, 86% of them singletons. Sequenced material: CD4+ or CD8+ T cells sorted from blood, taken in a trial of the OX40 agonist ivuxolimab. These receptors originate from an adult with an advanced solid tumor such as melanoma, head and neck, liver or kidney cancer.

Turning to this clone: A read error may produce the germline difference seen at one junction end. The rearrangement joins TRBV7-7 to TRBJ2-3; TRBD2 matches at 7 bases. The CDR3 contains 16 residues. CDR1 and CDR2 (germline): SSHAT, FNYEAQ (reference sequence). The CDR3 DNA reads TGTGCTAGCAGCCTTTCTCGACTAGCAGGCACAGATACGCAGTATTTT. Protein: CASSLSRLAGTDTQYF.

The chain combines TRBV7-2 with TRBJ2-7; no clear D. Between the trimmed V and J ends, which lost 0 bases and 2 bases, there was a span of 11 bases. The CDR3 loop spans 15 amino acids. CDR1 is SGHTA and CDR2 is FQGNSA in the germline V gene. The CDR3 DNA is TGTGCCAGCAGCTTAGCCCTCGGTGGTCCCTACGAGCAGTACTTC. Translating it yields CASSLALGGPYEQYF.

The chain carries TRBV4-3 and TRBJ1-1, with D possibly being TRBD1 (5 bases). The V gene's germline CDR1 is LGHNA and CDR2 YSLEER. Trimming removed 2 bases at V and 1 base at J, with 8 bases between. The CDR3 length is 14 residues. The CDR3 spells CASSQQRGNTEAFF. DNA of the CDR3: TGCGCCAGCAGCCAACAGAGGGGGAACACTGAAGCTTTCTTT.

The genes are TRBV6-5 and TRBJ1-1; TRBD1 agrees at 7 bases. The germline V gene has CDR1 MNHEY and CDR2 SVGAGI. This CDR3 has 12 residues. V lost 6 bases and J lost 5; bases outside the gene matches: 3. The CDR3: CASSRQGTEAFF. The CDR3 DNA follows: TGTGCCAGCAGCCGACAGGGAACTGAAGCTTTCTTT.

The chain couples TRBV30 to TRBJ1-1; a possible D gene is TRBD1 (6 bases). The CDR3 is 13 residues long. V gave up 5 bases and J gave up 1 base, with 11 bases separating them. The germline CDR1 and CDR2 sequences are GTSNPN and SVGIG (reference sequence). The CDR3 coding sequence is TGTGCCTGGGACAGGACCGCGAACACTGAAGCTTTCTTT. Its translation is CAWDRTANTEAFF.

The rearrangement links TRBV9 to TRBJ2-1; D gene unclear. CDR1 is SGDLS, CDR2 YYNGEE, per germline. The CDR3 runs 16 residues. Trimming stripped 2 bases from V and 0 bases from J, with 12 bases between. CDR3 amino acids: CASSVVSTRSYNEQFF. The CDR3 DNA reads TGTGCCAGCAGCGTTGTTTCTACTCGCTCCTACAATGAGCAGTTCTTC.

The rearrangement joins TRBV13 to TRBJ1-2; D possibly corresponds to TRBD1 (5 bases). Between the trimmed V and J ends, which lost 3 bases and 7 bases, there was a span of 21 bases. Germline assignment: CDR1 PRHDT and CDR2 FYEKMQ (reference sequence). CDR3 size: 16 residues. The CDR3 protein is CASSLGGAHRQSGYTF. The CDR3 DNA reads TGTGCCAGCAGCTTGGGAGGGGCGCATCGGCAATCTGGCTACACCTTC.

The V call is TRBV18, the J call TRBJ2-1, with 7 bases fitting TRBD1. Germline V gene sequence: CDR1 KGHSH, CDR2 LQKENI. This CDR3 region has 15 residues. The V segment lost 3 bases and the J segment 7 bases; nucleotides outside the gene matches: 9. CDR3 loop: CASSPRRDSMNEQFF. DNA for the CDR3: TGTGCCAGCTCACCTCGACGGGACAGTATGAATGAGCAGTTCTTC.

The chain employs TRBV27 and TRBJ2-3, with 12 bases aligning to TRBD2. The ends lost 2 bases at V and 3 bases at J; junction bases unmatched: 3. Germline V gene sequence: CDR1 MNHEY, CDR2 SMNVEV (reference sequence). This CDR3 is 16 amino acids long. This CDR3 reads CASSLSLAGGTDTQYF. CDR3 DNA sequence: TGTGCCAGCAGTTTAAGTCTAGCGGGAGGGACAGATACGCAGTATTTT.

CDR3 nucleotides: TGTGCCAGCAGCTCCCAAGTCGGTGGGGCTTCTAATGGCTACACCTTC. Amino acids: CASSSQVGGASNGYTF. The chain joins TRBV7-6 to TRBJ1-2; D perhaps matches TRBD1 (5 bases). V was shortened by 4 bases and J by 6 bases, with 21 bases between the two germline ends. The CDR3 runs to 16 residues. In germline, CDR1 is SGHVS, CDR2 FNYEAQ.

The V call is TRBV5-1, the J call TRBJ1-2, with D maybe TRBD1 (5 bases). The CDR3 length is 14 residues. The germline V gene has CDR1 SGHRS and CDR2 YFSETQ. With 4 bases removed from V and 8 bases from J, the gap between germline ends came to 18 bases. The CDR3 DNA sequence: TGCGCCAGCAGCCCGGGGACGGTCCTATCGGGCTACACCTTC. Residues: CASSPGTVLSGYTF.

This clone was seen once. This chain uses TRBV27 with TRBJ1-5; TRBD1 is a possible D gene (6 bases). The V gene lost 3 bases and the J gene lost 4 bases, with 13 bases spanning the gap. This CDR3 comprises 15 residues. Germline CDR1 reads MNHEY; CDR2 reads SMNVEV (reference sequence). The CDR3 is CASSLGAGANQPQHF. The CDR3 DNA reads TGTGCCAGCAGTTTGGGAGCAGGGGCGAATCAGCCCCAGCATTTT.

This sequence joins TRBV6-5 and TRBJ2-7; D gene uncertain. The CDR3 contains 14 residues. Germline V CDR1 and CDR2: MNHEY, SVGAGI. V lost 5 bases and J lost 4, with 15 bases in between. CDR3 in amino acids: CASSRTVKGYEQYF. CDR3 nucleotide sequence: TGTGCCAGCAGTCGGACGGTAAAAGGATACGAGCAGTACTTC.

This sequence joins TRBV5-6 and TRBJ2-3; 12 bases match TRBD2. The J segment lost 5 bases and the V segment lost 0 bases, leaving 7 bases of the junction unmatched. Germline CDR1 SGHDT, CDR2 YYEEEE. The CDR3 length is 17 residues. CDR3 sequence reads: CASSLERETSGGDTQYF. CDR3 nucleotide sequence: TGTGCCAGCAGCTTGGAAAGGGAGACTAGCGGGGGAGATACGCAGTATTTT.